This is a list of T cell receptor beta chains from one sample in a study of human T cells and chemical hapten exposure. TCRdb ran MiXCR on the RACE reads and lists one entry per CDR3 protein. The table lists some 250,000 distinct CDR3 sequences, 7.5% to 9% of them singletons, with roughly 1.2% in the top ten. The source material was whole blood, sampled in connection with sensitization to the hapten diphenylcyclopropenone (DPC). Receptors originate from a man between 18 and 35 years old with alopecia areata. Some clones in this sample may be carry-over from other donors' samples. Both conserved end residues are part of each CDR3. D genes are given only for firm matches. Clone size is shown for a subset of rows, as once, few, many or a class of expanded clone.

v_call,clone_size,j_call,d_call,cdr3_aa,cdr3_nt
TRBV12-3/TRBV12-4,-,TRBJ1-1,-,CASSQQGRNTEAFF,TGTGCCAGCAGTCAACAGGGCCGGAACACTGAAGCTTTCTTT
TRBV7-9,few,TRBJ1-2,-,CASSLAQGPVSGYTF,TGTGCCAGCAGCTTAGCTCAGGGCCCCGTCTCTGGCTACACCTTC
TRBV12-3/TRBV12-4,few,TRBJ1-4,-,CASSGHLNEKLFF,TGTGCCAGCAGCGGACATCTCAATGAAAAACTGTTTTTT
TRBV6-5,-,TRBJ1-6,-,CASSWGSRSPLHF,TGTGCCAGCAGTTGGGGGAGTAGGTCACCCCTCCACTTT
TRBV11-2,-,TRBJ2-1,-,CASSLGGVNNEQFF,TGTGCCAGCAGCTTAGGGGGGGTTAACAATGAGCAGTTCTTC
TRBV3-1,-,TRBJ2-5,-,CASSQESTRGETQYF,TGTGCCAGCAGCCAAGAGAGCACCCGGGGGGAGACCCAGTACTTC
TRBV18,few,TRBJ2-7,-,CASSPQDQGLSSYEQYF,TGTGCCAGCTCACCACAGGATCAGGGACTGAGCTCCTACGAGCAGTACTTC
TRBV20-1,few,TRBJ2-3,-,CSALWSTDTQYF,TGCAGTGCCCTTTGGAGCACAGATACGCAGTATTTT
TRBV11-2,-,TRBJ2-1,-,CASSLDGTYNEQFF,TGTGCCAGCAGCTTAGACGGCACATACAATGAGCAGTTCTTC
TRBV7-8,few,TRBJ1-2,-,CASSLGPEDYGYTF,TGTGCCAGCAGCTTGGGACCGGAAGACTATGGCTACACCTTC
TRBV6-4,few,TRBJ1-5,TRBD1,CASSIRTGDQPQHF,TGTGCCAGCAGTATCCGGACAGGCGATCAGCCCCAGCATTTT
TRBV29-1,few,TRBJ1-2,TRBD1,CSVELTGAGYGYTF,TGCAGCGTGGAACTGACAGGGGCGGGCTATGGCTACACCTTC
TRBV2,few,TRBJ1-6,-,CASSEKGFQGNSPLHF,TGTGCCAGCAGCGAAAAAGGGTTCCAGGGGAATTCACCCCTCCACTTT
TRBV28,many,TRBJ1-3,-,CASRGDRNTIYF,TGTGCCAGCAGGGGAGATAGAAACACCATATATTTT
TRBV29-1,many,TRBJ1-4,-,CSVELREKLFF,TGCAGCGTTGAATTAAGGGAAAAACTGTTTTTT
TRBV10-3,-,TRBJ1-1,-,CAISDPGAPNTEAFF,TGTGCCATCAGTGACCCCGGTGCCCCTAACACTGAAGCTTTCTTT
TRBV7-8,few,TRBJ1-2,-,CASSSRTGTDGYTF,TGTGCCAGCAGCTCCCGAACAGGGACGGATGGCTACACCTTC
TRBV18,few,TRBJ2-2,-,CASQMDGNTGELFF,TGTGCCAGCCAGATGGACGGGAACACCGGGGAGCTGTTTTTT
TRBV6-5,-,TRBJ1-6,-,CASRVQGSNSPLHF,TGTGCCAGCAGGGTACAGGGTTCGAATTCACCCCTCCACTTT
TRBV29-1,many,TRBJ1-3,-,CSVLPGPLSGNTIYF,TGCAGCGTCCTCCCCGGACCCCTCTCTGGAAACACCATATATTTT
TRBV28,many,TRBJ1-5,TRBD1,CASSLTGTANQPQHF,TGTGCCAGCAGTTTAACCGGGACAGCTAATCAGCCCCAGCATTTT
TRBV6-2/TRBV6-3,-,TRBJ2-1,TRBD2,CASSYSTSGGYNEQFF,TGTGCCAGCAGTTACTCGACTAGCGGGGGATACAATGAGCAGTTCTTC
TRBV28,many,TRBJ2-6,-,CASSSGANVLTF,TGTGCCAGCAGTTCTGGGGCCAACGTCCTGACTTTC
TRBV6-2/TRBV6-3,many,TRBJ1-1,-,CASSYSIHSGEFDAFF,TGTGCCAGCAGTTACTCGATACACTCAGGGGAGTTTGATGCTTTCTTT
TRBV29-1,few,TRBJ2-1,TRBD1,CSTRQGTAEQFF,TGCAGCACCCGACAGGGTACGGCTGAGCAGTTCTTC
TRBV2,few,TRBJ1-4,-,CASETDSATNEKLFF,TGTGCCAGCGAGACAGACTCTGCAACTAATGAAAAACTGTTTTTT
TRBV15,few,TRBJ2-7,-,CATSRDFGLGYF,TGTGCCACCAGCAGAGATTTCGGCCTGGGGTACTTC
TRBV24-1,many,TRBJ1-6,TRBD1,CATGGQGYSPLHF,TGTGCCACCGGGGGACAGGGTTATTCACCCCTCCACTTT
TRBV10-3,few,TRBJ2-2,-,CAISETGRGELFF,TGTGCCATCAGTGAGACAGGCCGCGGGGAGCTGTTTTTT
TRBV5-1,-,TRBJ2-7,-,CASSLYMTYEQYF,TGCGCCAGCAGCCTCTACATGACCTACGAGCAGTACTTC
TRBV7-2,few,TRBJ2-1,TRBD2,CASSAPPASGGRSFYSYNEQFF,TGTGCCAGCAGCGCCCCTCCCGCTAGCGGGGGCCGATCATTCTACTCCTACAATGAGCAGTTCTTC
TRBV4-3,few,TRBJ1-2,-,CASSQARAVRYGYTF,TGCGCCAGCAGCCAAGCTAGGGCCGTTCGATATGGCTACACCTTC
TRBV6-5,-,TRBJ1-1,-,CASSYSSKGNTEAFF,TGTGCCAGCAGTTACTCGAGCAAGGGGAACACTGAAGCTTTCTTT
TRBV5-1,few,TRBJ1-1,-,CASSLDTGSRTEAFF,TGCGCCAGCAGCTTAGATACAGGGTCACGCACTGAAGCTTTCTTT
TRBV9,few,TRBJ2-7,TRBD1,CASSGGTGASYEQYF,TGTGCCAGCAGCGGCGGGACAGGGGCTTCCTACGAGCAGTACTTC
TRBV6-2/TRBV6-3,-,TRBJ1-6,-,CASSYRWSSYNSPLHF,TGTGCCAGCAGTTACAGGTGGAGCTCCTATAATTCACCCCTCCACTTT
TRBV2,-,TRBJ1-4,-,CASSGGTIEKLFF,TGTGCCAGCAGTGGAGGGACGATTGAAAAACTGTTTTTT
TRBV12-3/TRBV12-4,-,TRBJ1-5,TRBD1,CARYLLTGQGMNNQPQHF,TGTGCCAGGTACCTTTTGACGGGACAGGGGATGAACAATCAGCCCCAGCATTTT
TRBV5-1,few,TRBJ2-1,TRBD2,CASSFLSGGSGEQFF,TGCGCCAGCAGCTTTCTTAGCGGGGGATCGGGTGAGCAGTTCTTC
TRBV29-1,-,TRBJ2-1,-,CSVRPSRNEQFF,TGCAGCGTCAGACCCTCGCGGAATGAGCAGTTCTTC
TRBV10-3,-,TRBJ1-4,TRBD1,CAISSGGGTNEKLFF,TGTGCCATCAGCTCAGGGGGCGGAACTAATGAAAAACTGTTTTTT
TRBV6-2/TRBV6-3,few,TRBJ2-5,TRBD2,CASGGATYQETQYF,TGTGCTAGCGGGGGGGCGACCTACCAAGAGACCCAGTACTTC
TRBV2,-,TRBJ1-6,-,CASSGIGRQKNSPLHF,TGTGCCAGCAGTGGCATAGGGCGACAAAAGAATTCACCCCTCCACTTT
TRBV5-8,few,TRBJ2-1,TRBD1,CASSLRGQGANNEQFF,TGTGCCAGCAGCTTGCGGGGACAGGGGGCTAACAATGAGCAGTTCTTC
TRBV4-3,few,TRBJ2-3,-,CASSQDARMWDTDTQYF,TGCGCCAGCAGCCAAGATGCCAGGATGTGGGACACAGATACGCAGTATTTT
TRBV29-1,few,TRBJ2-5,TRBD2,CSTNLAGGRETQYF,TGCAGCACCAACCTAGCGGGGGGGCGCGAGACCCAGTACTTC
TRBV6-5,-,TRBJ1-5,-,CASSTFVSQPQHF,TGTGCCAGCAGCACCTTCGTCAGCCAGCCCCAGCATTTT
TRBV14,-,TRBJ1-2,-,CASSQGRTTYGFTF,TGTGCCAGCAGCCAAGGCAGGACTACTTATGGCTTCACCTTC
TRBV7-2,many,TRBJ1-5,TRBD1,CASSLGTGDNQPQHF,TGTGCCAGCAGCTTAGGGACAGGAGATAATCAGCCCCAGCATTTT
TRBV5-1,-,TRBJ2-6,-,CASTRVPGANVLTF,TGCGCCAGCACCAGGGTCCCCGGGGCCAACGTCCTGACTTTC
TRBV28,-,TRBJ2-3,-,CASSLLGPDTQYF,TGTGCCAGCAGTTTACTCGGGCCTGATACGCAGTATTTT
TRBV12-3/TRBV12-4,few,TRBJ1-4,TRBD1,CASSFGQAGPNEKLFF,TGTGCCAGCAGTTTTGGACAGGCCGGCCCTAATGAAAAACTGTTTTTT
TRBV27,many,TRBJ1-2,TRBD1,CASSLRTTGYFYGYTF,TGTGCCAGCAGTTTACGAACGACAGGGTATTTCTATGGCTACACCTTC
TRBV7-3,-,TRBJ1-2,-,CASSSKNSFSATF,TGTGCCAGCAGCTCCAAAAACTCCTTTTCGGCCACCTTC
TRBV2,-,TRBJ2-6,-,CATQRTGANVLTF,TGTGCCACTCAGAGGACTGGGGCCAACGTCCTGACTTTC
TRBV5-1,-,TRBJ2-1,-,CASSLGVEGTEQFF,TGCGCCAGCAGCTTGGGCGTGGAGGGAACTGAGCAGTTCTTC
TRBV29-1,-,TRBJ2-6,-,CSVDGGLGANVLTF,TGCAGCGTTGACGGAGGACTGGGGGCCAACGTCCTGACTTTC